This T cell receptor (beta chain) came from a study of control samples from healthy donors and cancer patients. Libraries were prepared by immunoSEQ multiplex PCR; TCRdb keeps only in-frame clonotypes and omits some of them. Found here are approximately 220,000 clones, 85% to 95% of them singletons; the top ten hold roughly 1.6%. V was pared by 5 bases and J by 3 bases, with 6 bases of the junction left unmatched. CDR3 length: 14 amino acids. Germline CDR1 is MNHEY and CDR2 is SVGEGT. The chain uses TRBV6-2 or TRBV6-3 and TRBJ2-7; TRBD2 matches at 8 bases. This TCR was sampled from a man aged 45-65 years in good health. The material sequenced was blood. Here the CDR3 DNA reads TGTGCCAGCAGTCGGGGGGGTCGCGACTACGAGCAGTACTTC. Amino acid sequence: CASSRGGRDYEQYF.